The source of this TCR beta chain is a study of shared clonotypes between healthy human individuals. Across the study: CD4 naive and memory got three plates each, CD8 naive two, CD8 memory one.

This CDR3 contains 15 residues. The deep-level immunoSEQ assay was used. Profiled with immunoSEQ multiplex PCR; TCRdb holds only in-frame clones, not every one. Of roughly 2,300,000 clones listed, less than 95% are singletons. The sequence came from a young man in good health. Some clones in this sample may be carry-over from other donors' samples. The sequencing input was naive CD4+ T cells from PBMCs. Subset in this sample: CD45RA+ positively selected. The rearrangement uses TRBV12-2 and TRBJ2-7; the table gives TRBD2 as D, unverified against the DNA. TRBV12-2 has pseudogene status. DNA of the CDR3: TGTGCAAGTCGCTTAGAACGGACTAGTCCATACGAGCAGTACTTC. Its protein product is CASRLERTSPYEQYF.